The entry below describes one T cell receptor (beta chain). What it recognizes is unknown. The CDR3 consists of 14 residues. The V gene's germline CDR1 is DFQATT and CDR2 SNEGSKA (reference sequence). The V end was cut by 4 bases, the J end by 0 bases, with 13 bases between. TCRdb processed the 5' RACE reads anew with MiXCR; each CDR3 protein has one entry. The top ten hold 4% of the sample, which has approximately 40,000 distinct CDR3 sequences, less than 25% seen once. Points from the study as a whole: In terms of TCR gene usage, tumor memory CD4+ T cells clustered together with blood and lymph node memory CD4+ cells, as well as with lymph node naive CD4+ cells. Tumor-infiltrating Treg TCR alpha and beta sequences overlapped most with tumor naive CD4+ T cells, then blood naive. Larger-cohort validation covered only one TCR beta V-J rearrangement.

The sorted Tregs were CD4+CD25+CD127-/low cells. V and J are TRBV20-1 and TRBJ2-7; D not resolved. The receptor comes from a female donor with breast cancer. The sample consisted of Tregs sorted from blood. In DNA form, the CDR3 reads TGCAGTGCTACGCCCCTTAGCTTCTCCTACGAGCAGTACTTC. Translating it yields CSATPLSFSYEQYF.